The clone carrying this TCR beta chain was found a few times. This entry belongs to a study of molecular identifiers for immune sequencing clone quantification. MiXCR, applied by TCRdb to the PCR reads, yields one record per CDR3 protein. This table has 300,000 to 400,000 distinct CDR3 sequences, about 20% appearing once. CDR1 and CDR2 (germline): SGDLS, YYNGEE. CDR3 length equals 15 residues. V lost 0 bases to trimming and J lost 7 bases, with 14 bases between them. A CD8+CD4-CCR7+CD45RA+ phenotype served as the sorting definition for naive CD8 T cells. The clonotype comes from a human donor in good health. Some libraries in this study had Jurkat cell RNA spiked in. Sample: naive CD8+ T cells from blood, with Jurkat cell RNA spiked in. Specified subset: FACS-sorted CD8+CD4-CCR7+CD45RA+ naive T cells. The genes are TRBV9 and TRBJ2-1; D is unclear. The CDR3 bases are TGTGCCAGCAGCGTAGTTTCTGGGCCGTGGAATGAGCAGTTCTTC. It yields the protein CASSVVSGPWNEQFF.